The sample holds many counts of the clone carrying this T cell receptor beta chain. Its antigen is as yet unknown. This record comes from a study of spatial heterogeneity in lung cancer. Across the study: Detection consistently yielded more beta chains than alpha chains. The library had UMIs, and each TCR and UMI pair averaged more than ten raw reads.

TCRdb reprocessed the 5' RACE reads with MiXCR, giving one entry per CDR3 protein. Among 40,000 to 45,000 distinct CDR3 sequences, about an eighth were seen once, and the ten largest hold around 54%. Study outcomes and limitations: Tumor TCRs that were ubiquitous and expanded showed up in blood more at resection than follow-up.

Noted time point: sample taken at primary tumor resection. Researchers sequenced whole RNA taken from tumor, nontumor lung or frozen PBMC without sorting. Trimming left V 0 bases short and J 2 bases short, with 9 bases between. The germline gives CDR1 SGDLS, CDR2 YYNGEE. The CDR3 totals 15 residues. The chain carries TRBV9 and TRBJ2-1, with D unresolved. The specimen was PBMCs, collected at surgery. The receptor comes from a male donor with early-stage non-small cell lung cancer. Here the CDR3 reads CASSVELGTYNEQFF. Written as DNA, the CDR3 is TGTGCCAGCAGCGTAGAGCTAGGGACCTACAATGAGCAGTTCTTC.